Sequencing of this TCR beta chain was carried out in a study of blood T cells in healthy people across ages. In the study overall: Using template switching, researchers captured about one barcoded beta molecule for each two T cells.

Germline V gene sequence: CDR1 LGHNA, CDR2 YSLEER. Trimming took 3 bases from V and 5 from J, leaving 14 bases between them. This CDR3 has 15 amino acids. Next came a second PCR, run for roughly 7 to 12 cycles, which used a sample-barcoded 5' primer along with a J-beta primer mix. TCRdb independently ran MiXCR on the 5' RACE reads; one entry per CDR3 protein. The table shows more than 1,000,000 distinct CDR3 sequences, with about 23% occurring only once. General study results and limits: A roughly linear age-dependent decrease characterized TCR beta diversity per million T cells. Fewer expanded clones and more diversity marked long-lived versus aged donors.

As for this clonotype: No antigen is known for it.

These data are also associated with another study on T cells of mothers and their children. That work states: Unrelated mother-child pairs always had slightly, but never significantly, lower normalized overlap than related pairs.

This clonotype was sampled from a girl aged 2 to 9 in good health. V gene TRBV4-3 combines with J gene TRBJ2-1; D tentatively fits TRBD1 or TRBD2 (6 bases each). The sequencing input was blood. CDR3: CASSHKQGGDNEQFF. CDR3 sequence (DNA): TGCGCCAGCAGCCATAAACAGGGAGGCGACAATGAGCAGTTCTTC.